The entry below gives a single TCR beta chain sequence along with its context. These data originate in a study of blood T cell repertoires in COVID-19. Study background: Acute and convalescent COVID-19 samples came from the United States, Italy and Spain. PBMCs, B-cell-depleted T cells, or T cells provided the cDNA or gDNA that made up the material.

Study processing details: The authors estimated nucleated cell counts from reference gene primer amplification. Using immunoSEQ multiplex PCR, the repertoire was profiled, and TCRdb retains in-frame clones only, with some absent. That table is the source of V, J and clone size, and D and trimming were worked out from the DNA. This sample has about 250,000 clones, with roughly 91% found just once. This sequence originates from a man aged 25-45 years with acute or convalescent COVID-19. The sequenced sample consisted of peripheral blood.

CDR3 protein: CASSYAIDTKGTQYF. In DNA, the CDR3 is TGCGCCAGCAGCTACGCGATCGATACTAAAGGGACCCAGTACTTC. This rearrangement joins TRBV5-1 to TRBJ2-5; no clear D. Trimming removed 3 bases from V and 7 bases from J, with 19 bases in between. Germline-derived CDR1 and CDR2 are SGHRS and YFSETQ. This CDR3 comprises 15 residues.